This TCR beta chain originates from a study of T cell responses to AZD1222 COVID-19 vaccine. Libraries were prepared by immunoSEQ multiplex PCR; TCRdb keeps only in-frame clonotypes and omits some of them. Altogether about 120,000 clones are present, approximately 88% being singletons, with the ten largest covering roughly 5.4%. The CDR3 extends over 12 amino acids. Germline assignment: CDR1 MDHEN and CDR2 SYDVKM. Trimming took 5 bases from V and 11 from J; bases not matched to a gene: 8. This receptor was obtained from an adult in good health. The sample here was peripheral blood, taken on day 0 of AZD1222 vaccination. The rearrangement joins TRBV28 to TRBJ1-1, with 7 nucleotides matching TRBD1. As DNA, the CDR3 is TGTGCCAGCAGTCCGACAGGGTATCCGGCTTTCTTT. Protein sequence: CASSPTGYPAFF.